Below, 15 T cell receptor beta chains from the same sample are listed, as sequenced in a study of cytomegalovirus exposure and HLA in healthy donors. PCR employed 60 Vbeta and 13 Jbeta primers. TCRdb's table, derived via immunoSEQ multiplex PCR, lists solely in-frame clones and lacks some. The data show fewer than 250,000 clones, around 79% seen once. The sequencing sample was made of PBMCs. Receptor source: a woman aged 18-29 years in good health and CMV-seronegative.

The chain employs TRBV28 and TRBJ1-2; D gene uncertain. Germline CDR1 MDHEN, CDR2 SYDVKM. CDR3 length: 13 amino acids. Trimming took off 6 bases at V and 5 bases at J, with 13 bases between the two ends. This CDR3 is CASSPPSTYGYTF. The CDR3, as DNA: TGTGCCAGCAGCCCCCCTTCCACTTATGGCTACACCTTC.

The chain joins TRBV18 to TRBJ1-1; TRBD1 matches at 7 bases. V lost 5 bases, J lost 3 bases, and 12 bases stayed unmatched. CDR3 length: 16 amino acids. Germline V CDR1 and CDR2: KGHSH, LQKENI. The CDR3 spells CASSSSPTGSDTEAFF. The CDR3 DNA is TGTGCCAGCTCATCTTCCCCGACAGGGAGCGACACTGAAGCTTTCTTT.

The chain is built from TRBV19 and TRBJ1-2, with 10 bases aligning to TRBD1. Looked up from germline, CDR1 is LNHDA and CDR2 is SQIVND (reference sequence). This CDR3 comprises 14 residues. V was pared by 5 bases and J by 4 bases, with 4 bases of the junction left unmatched. The CDR3 nucleotides are TGTGCCAGTAGTGTCCGGGACAGGGGCTATGGCTACACCTTC. It yields the protein CASSVRDRGYGYTF.

This chain links TRBV2 with TRBJ1-1; 8 bases are shared with TRBD1. V shed 5 bases, J shed 1 base, and the junction held 9 bases outside the gene matches. CDR1 is SNHLY and CDR2 is FYNNEI in the germline V gene. The CDR3 is 16 amino acids. Written as DNA, the CDR3 is TGTGCCAGCAGTCGTTTCAGGGGGCAAAGGAACACTGAAGCTTTCTTT. This codes for CASSRFRGQRNTEAFF. Combining the CDR3 with reference TRBV2 and TRBJ1-1 gives the whole variable domain EPEVTQTPSHQVTQMGQEVILRCVPISNHLYFYWYRQILGQKVEFLVSFYNNEISEKSEIFDDQFSVERPDGSNFTLKIRSTKLEDSAMYFCASSRFRGQRNTEAFFGQGTRLTVV.

The rearrangement joins TRBV10-2 to TRBJ2-7, with no clear D. CDR3 length: 15 residues. Germline V lookup: CDR1 WSHSY, CDR2 SAAADI. The V gene lost 3 bases and the J gene lost 2 bases, with 14 bases spanning the gap. CDR3 nucleotides: TGCGCCAGCAGTGACAAAAAGAACGAGGCCTACGAGCAGTACTTC. Encoded protein: CASSDKKNEAYEQYF.

The chain has TRBV27 and TRBJ1-2; D possibly corresponds to TRBD1 (5 bases). The germline V and J ends were trimmed by 5 bases and 5 bases, with 18 bases remaining between them. This CDR3 comprises 15 residues. CDR1 is MNHEY, CDR2 SMNVEV, per germline (reference sequence). The CDR3: CASSPIDRKSYGYTF. The CDR3 coding sequence is TGTGCCAGCAGTCCAATCGACAGAAAGAGTTATGGCTACACCTTC.

The chain is built from TRBV7-9 and TRBJ1-5; the D is unclear. V shed 5 bases and J shed 1 base, with 9 bases lying between them. The CDR3 has 14 amino acids. Germline V lookup: CDR1 SEHNR, CDR2 FQNEAQ (reference sequence). The CDR3 loop is CASSQLLSNQPQHF. The CDR3 DNA sequence: TGTGCCAGCAGCCAACTTCTGAGCAATCAGCCCCAGCATTTT.

V gene TRBV7-3 combines with J gene TRBJ2-3, with 7 bases aligning to TRBD2. Germline CDR1 and CDR2: SGHTA and FQGTGA. This CDR3 contains 15 residues. Trimming removed 5 bases from V and 5 bases from J; junction bases left unmatched: 10. This CDR3 reads CASSLSGIAGDTQYF. As DNA, the CDR3 is TGTGCCAGCAGCCTCTCGGGGATAGCGGGAGATACGCAGTATTTT.

The gene calls are TRBV5-1 and TRBJ2-7, with 8 bases aligning to TRBD1. V gave up 5 bases and J gave up 5 bases; unmatched junction bases: 12. The germline CDR1 and CDR2 sequences are SGHRS and YFSETQ. This CDR3 is built from 15 residues. The CDR3 sequence is CASRKRQGNFDEQYF. The DNA for the CDR3 is TGCGCCAGCAGAAAGCGACAGGGGAATTTTGACGAGCAGTACTTC. Supplemented by reference TRBV5-1 and TRBJ2-7, the full variable domain reads KAGVTQTPRYLIKTRGQQVTLSCSPISGHRSVSWYQQTPGQGLQFLFEYFSETQRNKGNFPGRFSGRQFSNSRSEMNVSTLELGDSALYLCASRKRQGNFDEQYFGPGTRLTVT.

The chain links TRBV11-2 to TRBJ2-1; TRBD2 matches 12 bases. Germline V gives CDR1 SGHAT, CDR2 FQNNGV. The CDR3 spans 17 residues. V lost 3 bases to trimming and J lost 6 bases; unmatched junction nucleotides: 9. As DNA, the CDR3 is TGTGCCAGCAGCTTCGGACTAGCGGGGAAGTACCGCAATGAGCAGTTCTTC. Encoded protein: CASSFGLAGKYRNEQFF. Combining the CDR3 with reference TRBV11-2 and TRBJ2-1 gives the whole variable domain EAGVAQSPRYKIIEKRQSVAFWCNPISGHATLYWYQQILGQGPKLLIQFQNNGVVDDSQLPKDRFSAERLKGVDSTLKIQPAKLEDSAVYLCASSFGLAGKYRNEQFFGPGTRLTVL.

The V and J genes are TRBV7-6 and TRBJ2-3, with D tentatively TRBD1 (6 bases). Trimming removed 0 bases at V and 2 bases at J, with 15 bases between. The CDR3 loop spans 17 amino acids. Germline V gene sequence: CDR1 SGHVS, CDR2 FNYEAQ. The CDR3 coding sequence is TGTGCCAGCAGCTTAGCAGGGGCAGGGGTGATCACAGATACGCAGTATTTT. Translation: CASSLAGAGVITDTQYF.

This clone has just a few counts. The chain carries TRBV4-2 and TRBJ1-4, with 8 positions matching TRBD1. Germline assignment: CDR1 LGHNA and CDR2 YNFKEQ. The length of the CDR3 is 16 residues. With 3 bases clipped from V and 4 bases from J, the junction kept 7 bases outside the gene matches. CDR3: CASSQAQTGVNEKLFF. DNA of the CDR3: TGTGCCAGCAGCCAGGCACAGACAGGGGTTAATGAAAAACTGTTTTTT.

This clone was found once. The chain joins TRBV10-1 to TRBJ1-2; no clear D gene. V shed 0 bases and J shed 5 bases, with 16 bases lying between them. Germline assignment: CDR1 WNHNN and CDR2 SYGVQD (reference sequence). There are 16 residues in the CDR3. CDR3 in DNA: TGCGCCAGCAGTGAGTCGAGGGCAGGCCCTATATATGGCTACACCTTC. This translates into CASSESRAGPIYGYTF.

The chain couples TRBV5-1 to TRBJ1-2, with D hard to call. Germline values: CDR1 SGHRS, CDR2 YFSETQ. Trimming pared 2 bases from V and 8 bases from J, leaving 13 bases between. This CDR3 has 13 residues. In DNA form, the CDR3 reads TGCGCCAGCAGCTTCCCAGGTTGGGAGGGCTACACCTTC. Amino acids: CASSFPGWEGYTF. The whole variable domain, filled in from reference TRBV5-1 and TRBJ1-2, reads KAGVTQTPRYLIKTRGQQVTLSCSPISGHRSVSWYQQTPGQGLQFLFEYFSETQRNKGNFPGRFSGRQFSNSRSEMNVSTLELGDSALYLCASSFPGWEGYTFGSGTRLTVV.

This rearrangement joins TRBV9 to TRBJ2-1; possible D gene TRBD2, 7 bases. Germline V lookup: CDR1 SGDLS, CDR2 YYNGEE. Trimming stripped 3 bases from V and 2 bases from J, with 15 bases between. The CDR3 has 16 residues. The CDR3: CASSERRGAPYNEQFF. The CDR3 DNA reads TGTGCCAGCAGCGAGCGTCGGGGGGCCCCCTACAATGAGCAGTTCTTC.